The 15 T cell receptor beta chains below all came from one sample that was sequenced in a study of identical twins. TCRdb analysed the 5' RACE reads with MiXCR anew, one entry per CDR3 protein. The table shows 500,000 to 700,000 distinct CDR3 sequences, with about 7.6% occurring only once. This same sample was also part of a study on yellow fever vaccine responses in identical twins.

Sequenced material: PBMCs. The source of these receptors is a woman between 18 and 29 years old in good health.

This clonotype was seen a few times. The rearrangement uses TRBV2 and TRBJ1-2; D is undetermined. The germline V gene encodes CDR1 SNHLY and CDR2 FYNNEI. V lost 7 bases and J lost 5, with 17 bases in between. CDR3 length: 14 amino acids. CDR3 in DNA: TGTGCCAGCACCCGGGAGAGCCTTGGGTATGGCTACACCTTC. This translates into CASTRESLGYGYTF.

This chain joins TRBV11-1 and TRBJ2-1; possibly TRBD1 for D (5 bases). The CDR3 loop spans 16 amino acids. Germline V lookup: CDR1 SGHAT, CDR2 FQDESV (reference sequence). V dropped 2 bases and J dropped 0 bases, with 11 bases sitting between them. CDR3 region: CASSLNGADSYNEQFF. CDR3 DNA sequence: TGTGCCAGCAGCTTAAATGGGGCGGACTCCTACAATGAGCAGTTCTTC.

This clonotype occurred a few times. The chain links TRBV6-1 to TRBJ1-4; TRBD1 matches 9 bases. With 6 bases clipped from V and 8 bases from J, the junction kept 7 bases outside the gene matches. The CDR3 contains 14 residues. The germline gives CDR1 MNHNS, CDR2 SASEGT. The CDR3 reads CASRGQGGGEKLFF. The CDR3, as DNA: TGTGCCAGCAGGGGACAGGGAGGTGGAGAAAAACTGTTTTTT.

Details on this clonotype: An end of the junction differs from the germline gene, which may be a read error. CDR3 DNA sequence: TGCGCCAGCAGCTTGGGGGCAGGGACTACGGGTTACGAGCTGTACTTC. Translation: CASSLGAGTTGYELYF. The rearrangement links TRBV5-1 to TRBJ2-7; 7 positions agree with TRBD2. The germline CDR1 and CDR2 sequences are SGHRS and YFSETQ. The CDR3 consists of 16 residues.

This clonotype was seen at least ten times. The V and J genes are TRBV5-1 and TRBJ2-3; 10 nucleotides line up with TRBD2. V shed 0 bases and J 5 bases; nucleotides not matched to a gene: 6. CDR3 size: 16 residues. Germline CDR1 SGHRS, CDR2 YFSETQ. The CDR3 sequence: CASSLAASGGQDTQYF. DNA for the CDR3: TGCGCCAGCAGCTTGGCAGCTAGCGGGGGACAAGATACGCAGTATTTT.

This clonotype was counted only a few times. The rearrangement links TRBV14 to TRBJ2-1; the D gene could be TRBD1 or TRBD2 (5 bases each). This CDR3 has 16 residues. The germline V gene encodes CDR1 SGHDN and CDR2 FVKESK. V lost 1 base and J 8 bases, leaving 18 bases between the germline ends. The CDR3: CASSQAYETEGYEQFF. As DNA, the CDR3 is TGTGCCAGCAGCCAAGCGTACGAGACAGAGGGCTATGAGCAGTTCTTC.

The V gene is TRBV6-2 or TRBV6-3, the J gene TRBJ2-1; 7 positions match TRBD2. Germline assignment: CDR1 MNHEY and CDR2 SVGEGT. The V gene end was trimmed by 6 bases and the J gene end by 3 bases; junction bases not matched to a gene: 8. The CDR3 covers 15 residues. The CDR3 DNA sequence: TGTGCCAGCAGCCCCCCCGGCGGGGGCTACAATGAGCAGTTCTTC. This sequence encodes CASSPPGGGYNEQFF.

This clonotype was recorded at least ten times. The V gene is TRBV12-3 or TRBV12-4, the J gene TRBJ1-4; the D is unclear. The CDR3 extends over 14 amino acids. V was cut by 1 base and J by 8 bases, with 11 bases left in between. In nucleotides, the CDR3 is TGTGCCAGCAGTTTAGGGGCCCCCATCGAAAAACTGTTTTTT. Translation gives CASSLGAPIEKLFF.

This clonotype was counted many times. The chain couples TRBV12-3 or TRBV12-4 to TRBJ2-1, with D unclear. The length of the CDR3 is 15 residues. V gave up 3 bases and J gave up 6 bases, with 15 bases separating them. CDR3 in DNA: TGTGCCAGCAGTTTTTACGTAGTTCTCCCCAATGAGCAGTTCTTC. This translates into CASSFYVVLPNEQFF.

This clonotype was detected only a few times. The rearrangement links TRBV7-3 to TRBJ2-6; TRBD1 matches at 12 bases. The J segment lost 2 bases and the V segment lost 8 bases, leaving 1 base of the junction unmatched. CDR3 length: 15 amino acids. Germline CDR1 and CDR2: SGHTA and FQGTGA. The CDR3 DNA is TGTGCCAGCGGGACAGGGGGCGCTGGGGCCAACGTCCTGACTTTC. Amino acid sequence: CASGTGGAGANVLTF.

The chain's CDR3 is CASSSPPASGGVVTGELFF. Written as DNA, the CDR3 is TGTGCCAGCAGTTCTCCCCCGGCTAGCGGGGGGGTGGTAACCGGGGAGCTGTTTTTT. V and J are TRBV6-2 or TRBV6-3 and TRBJ2-2, with 12 positions matching TRBD2. CDR3 length: 19 amino acids. The V segment lost 4 bases and the J segment 5 bases; nucleotides outside the gene matches: 14. In germline, CDR1 is MNHEY, CDR2 SVGEGT.

The rearrangement links TRBV5-6 to TRBJ2-1; tentative D call: TRBD2 (6 bases). This CDR3 contains 15 residues. V was shortened by 4 bases and J by 0 bases, with 11 bases between the two germline ends. Germline V gives CDR1 SGHDT, CDR2 YYEEEE. The CDR3 loop reads CASSGSGPSYNEQFF. The CDR3 nucleotides read TGTGCCAGCAGCGGTAGCGGCCCCTCCTACAATGAGCAGTTCTTC.

Ten or more counts support this clonotype. The germline gene is not matched at one end of the junction; a read error may be the cause. This chain joins TRBV5-1 and TRBJ1-2; 8 bases align to TRBD1. The CDR3 is 16 residues long. Germline assignment: CDR1 SGHRS and CDR2 YFSETQ. CDR3 bases: TGCGCCAGCAGTTTGGTCCGGGGACAGGTTGACTATGGCTACACCTTC. It is translated as CASSLVRGQVDYGYTF.

V gene TRBV12-3 or TRBV12-4 combines with J gene TRBJ2-1, with 12 bases matching TRBD1. The CDR3 totals 16 residues. Germline trimming cut 7 bases from V and 7 bases from J; bases unmatched to any gene: 11. CDR3 coding DNA: TGTGCCAGCAACACGATCCGGGACAGGGGGCTGAATGAGCAGTTCTTC. The encoded protein is CASNTIRDRGLNEQFF.

This clonotype was seen more than once but under ten times. The chain employs TRBV6-5 and TRBJ2-4; D perhaps matches TRBD1 (5 bases). Between the trimmed V and J ends, which lost 0 bases and 0 bases, there was a span of 9 bases. CDR1 and CDR2 (germline): MNHEY, SVGAGI. This CDR3 has 16 residues. DNA for the CDR3: TGTGCCAGCAGTTACTCCGGACAACTAGCCAAAAACATTCAGTACTTC. Translated, it gives CASSYSGQLAKNIQYF.